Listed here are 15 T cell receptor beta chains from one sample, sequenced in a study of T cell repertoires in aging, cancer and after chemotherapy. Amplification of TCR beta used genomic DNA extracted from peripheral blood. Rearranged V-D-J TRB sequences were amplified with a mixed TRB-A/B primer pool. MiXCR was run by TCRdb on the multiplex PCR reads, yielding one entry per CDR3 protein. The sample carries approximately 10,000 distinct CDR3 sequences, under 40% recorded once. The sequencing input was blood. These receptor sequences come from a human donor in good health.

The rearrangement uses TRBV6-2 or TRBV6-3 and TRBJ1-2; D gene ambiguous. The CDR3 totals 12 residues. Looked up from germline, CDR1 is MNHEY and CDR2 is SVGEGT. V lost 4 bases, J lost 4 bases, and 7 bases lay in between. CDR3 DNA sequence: TGTGCCAGCAGTTCTAGTCCCTATGGCTACACCTTC. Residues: CASSSSPYGYTF.

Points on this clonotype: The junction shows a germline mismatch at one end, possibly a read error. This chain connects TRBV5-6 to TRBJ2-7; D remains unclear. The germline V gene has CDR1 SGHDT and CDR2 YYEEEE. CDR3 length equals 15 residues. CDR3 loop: CASSLVPGGSYEQYF. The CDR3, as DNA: TGCGCCAGCAGCTTGGTCCCAGGCGGCTCCTACGAGCAGTACTTC.

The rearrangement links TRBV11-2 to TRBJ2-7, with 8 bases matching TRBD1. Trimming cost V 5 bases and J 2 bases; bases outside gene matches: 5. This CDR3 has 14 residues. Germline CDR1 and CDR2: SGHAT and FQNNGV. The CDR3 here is CASSPGQGPYEQYF. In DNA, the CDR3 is TGTGCCAGCAGCCCCGGACAGGGCCCCTACGAGCAGTACTTC.

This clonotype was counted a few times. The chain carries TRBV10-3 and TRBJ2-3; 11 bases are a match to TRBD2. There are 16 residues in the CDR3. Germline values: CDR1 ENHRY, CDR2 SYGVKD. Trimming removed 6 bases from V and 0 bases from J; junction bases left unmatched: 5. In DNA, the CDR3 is TGTGCCATCAGGACGACTAGCGGGACTAGCACAGATACGCAGTATTTT. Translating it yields CAIRTTSGTSTDTQYF.

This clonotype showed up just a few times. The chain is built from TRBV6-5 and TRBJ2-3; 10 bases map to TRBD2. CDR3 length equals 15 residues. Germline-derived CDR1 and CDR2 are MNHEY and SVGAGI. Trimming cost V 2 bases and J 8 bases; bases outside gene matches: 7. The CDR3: CASSYESGRAGTQYF. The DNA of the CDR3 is TGTGCCAGCAGTTACGAGAGCGGGAGGGCCGGTACGCAGTATTTT.

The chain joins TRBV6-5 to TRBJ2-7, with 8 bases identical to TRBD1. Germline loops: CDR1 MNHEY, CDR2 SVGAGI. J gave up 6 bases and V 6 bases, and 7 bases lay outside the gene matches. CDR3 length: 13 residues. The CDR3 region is CASSPVTGVEQYF. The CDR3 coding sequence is TGTGCCAGCAGCCCTGTGACAGGGGTCGAGCAGTACTTC.

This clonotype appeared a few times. The CDR3 is CATGTAANTGELFF. CDR3 DNA sequence: TGTGCCACGGGAACAGCTGCGAACACCGGGGAGCTGTTTTTT. The rearrangement uses TRBV24-1 and TRBJ2-2; D not resolved. The CDR3 is 14 amino acids. V was clipped by 10 bases and J by 0 bases, with 11 bases between them. Germline CDR1 KGHDR, CDR2 SFDVKD.

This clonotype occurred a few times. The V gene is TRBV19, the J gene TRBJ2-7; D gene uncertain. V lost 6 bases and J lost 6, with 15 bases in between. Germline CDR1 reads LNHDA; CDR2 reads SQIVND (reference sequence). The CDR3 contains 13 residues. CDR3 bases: TGTGCCAGTAGGTCCTCGCGGCAGCGCGAGCAGTACTTC. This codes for CASRSSRQREQYF. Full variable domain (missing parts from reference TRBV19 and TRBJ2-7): DGGITQSPKYLFRKEGQNVTLSCEQNLNHDAMYWYRQDPGQGLRLIYYSQIVNDFQKGDIAEGYSVSREKKESFPLTVTSAQKNPTAFYLCASRSSRQREQYFGPGTRLTVT.

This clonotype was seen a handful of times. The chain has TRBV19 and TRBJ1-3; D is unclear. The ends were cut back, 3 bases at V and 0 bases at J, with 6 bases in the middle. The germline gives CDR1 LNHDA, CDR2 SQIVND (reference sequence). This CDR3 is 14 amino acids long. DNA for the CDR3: TGTGCCAGTAGTATCGGCAACTCTGGAAACACCATATATTTT. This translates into CASSIGNSGNTIYF.

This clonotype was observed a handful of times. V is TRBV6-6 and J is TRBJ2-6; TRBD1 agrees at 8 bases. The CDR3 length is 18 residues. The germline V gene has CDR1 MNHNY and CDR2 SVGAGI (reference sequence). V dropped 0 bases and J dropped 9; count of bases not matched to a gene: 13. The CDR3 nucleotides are TGTGCCAGCAGTTACTCTTATCTTCCGGGACAGGTTGGCAACGTCCTGACTTTC. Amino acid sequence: CASSYSYLPGQVGNVLTF.

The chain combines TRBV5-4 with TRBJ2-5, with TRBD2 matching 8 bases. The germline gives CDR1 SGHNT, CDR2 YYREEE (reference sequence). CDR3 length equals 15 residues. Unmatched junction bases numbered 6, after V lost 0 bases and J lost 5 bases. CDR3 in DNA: TGTGCCAGCAGCTTGGTAGTAGCGGGAAAGGAGACCCAGTACTTC. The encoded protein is CASSLVVAGKETQYF.

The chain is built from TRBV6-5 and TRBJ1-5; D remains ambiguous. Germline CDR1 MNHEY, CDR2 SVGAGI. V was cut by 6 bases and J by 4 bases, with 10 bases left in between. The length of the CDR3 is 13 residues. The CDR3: CASRTGRNQPQHF. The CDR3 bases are TGTGCCAGCAGGACGGGAAGAAATCAGCCCCAGCATTTT.

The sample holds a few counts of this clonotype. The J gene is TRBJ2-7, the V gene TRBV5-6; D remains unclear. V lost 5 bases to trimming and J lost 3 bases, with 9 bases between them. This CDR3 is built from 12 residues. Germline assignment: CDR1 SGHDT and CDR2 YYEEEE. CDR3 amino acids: CASRYARYEQYF. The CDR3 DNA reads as TGTGCCAGCAGGTACGCCCGCTACGAGCAGTACTTC.

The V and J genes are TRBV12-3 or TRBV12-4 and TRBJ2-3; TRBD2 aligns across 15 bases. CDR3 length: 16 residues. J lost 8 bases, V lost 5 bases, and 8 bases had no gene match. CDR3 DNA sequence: TGTGCCAGCAGTCCGAGGACTAGCGGGAGGGCGGGTACGCAGTATTTT. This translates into CASSPRTSGRAGTQYF.

The CDR3 sequence is CAWNPHTEAFF. In nucleotides, the CDR3 is TGTGCCTGGAACCCTCACACTGAAGCTTTCTTT. The chain links TRBV30 to TRBJ1-1; no reliable D call. Trimming took off 4 bases at V and 3 bases at J, with 6 bases between the two ends. This CDR3 is 11 amino acids long. The germline V gene encodes CDR1 GTSNPN and CDR2 SVGIG (reference sequence).